One and the same sample provided the 18 T cell receptor beta chains below, sequenced in a study of patients and donors after allogeneic stem cell transplantation. In TCRdb, the RT-PCR reads were re-called with MiXCR into one record per CDR3 protein. Here the sample spans roughly 960,000 distinct CDR3 sequences, over 15% being singletons. The sample consisted of blood, either unsorted or a sorted T cell fraction (not recorded which). Receptors were obtained from a human donor who was either an allogeneic HSCT recipient or a stem cell or donor lymphocyte infusion donor (not recorded which). It is not recorded whose cells these are; they may come from a transplant donor.

In its sample, this clonotype was seen a few times. V gene TRBV5-1 combines with J gene TRBJ2-7; a possible D gene is TRBD2 (6 bases). CDR3 length: 15 amino acids. Germline lookup yields CDR1 SGHRS and CDR2 YFSETQ. V was shortened by 4 bases and J by 5 bases, with 19 bases between the two germline ends. The CDR3 DNA reads as TGCGCCAGCAGCCTCAAACCCGACTGGGGGGACGAGCAGTACTTC. Its protein is CASSLKPDWGDEQYF.

This clonotype was detected a few times. The chain is built from TRBV7-2 and TRBJ2-7, with D possibly matching TRBD1 (5 bases). V lost 1 base and J 0 bases, leaving 16 bases between the germline ends. CDR1 is SGHTA, CDR2 FQGNSA, per germline. This CDR3 has 17 residues. CDR3 amino acids: CASSLDPNRRSSYEQYF. The CDR3 nucleotides are TGTGCCAGCAGCTTAGATCCTAACAGGCGAAGCTCCTACGAGCAGTACTTC. Complete variable domain (other parts from reference TRBV7-2 and TRBJ2-7): GAGVSQSPSNKVTEKGKDVELRCDPISGHTALYWYRQSLGQGLEFLIYFQGNSAPDKSGLPSDRFSAERTGGSVSTLTIQRTQQEDSAVYLCASSLDPNRRSSYEQYFGPGTRLTVT.

This clonotype turned up a few times. The chain has TRBV15 and TRBJ1-5, with unresolved D. CDR3 length: 14 amino acids. V shed 3 bases and J shed 3 bases, with 9 bases lying between them. Looked up from germline, CDR1 is LNHNV and CDR2 is YYDKDF (reference sequence). The CDR3, as DNA: TGTGCCACCAGCAGTCCCCTACTCAATCAGCCCCAGCATTTT. Amino acids: CATSSPLLNQPQHF.

In its sample, this clonotype was seen a few times. The rearrangement links TRBV12-3 or TRBV12-4 to TRBJ1-3; TRBD1 agrees at 7 bases. The V gene end was trimmed by 6 bases and the J gene end by 2 bases; junction bases not matched to a gene: 7. The CDR3 covers 15 residues. The CDR3 DNA sequence: TGTGCCAGCAGCTATGCCGGGACAGCTGGAAACACCATATATTTT. Amino acids: CASSYAGTAGNTIYF.

In this sample, this clonotype turned up a few times. The gene calls are TRBV21-1 and TRBJ2-1; TRBD2 was called by the table and not checked on the DNA. TRBV21-1 is given as a pseudogene. The CDR3 is made up of 15 amino acids. The CDR3 is CARTRGEPPYNEQFF. CDR3 bases: TGTGCCAGAACGCGGGGAGAACCCCCCTACAATGAGCAGTTCTTC.

This clonotype was detected a few times. The chain has TRBV20-1 and TRBJ2-7; TRBD2 agrees at 15 bases. The ends lost 6 bases at V and 4 bases at J; junction bases unmatched: 4. The CDR3 runs to 14 residues. CDR1 and CDR2 from the germline V gene are DFQATT and SNEGSKA (reference sequence). CDR3 loop: CSAPGTSGGYEQYF. The CDR3 DNA sequence: TGCAGTGCACCAGGGACTAGCGGGGGGTACGAGCAGTACTTC.

The DNA for the CDR3 is TGTGCCAGCGGCCTAGCGTATGGTAATGAGCAGTTCTTC. It yields the protein CASGLAYGNEQFF. The chain is built from TRBV6-1 and TRBJ2-1; tentative D call: TRBD2 (6 bases). The germline V gene encodes CDR1 MNHNS and CDR2 SASEGT. The CDR3 loop spans 13 amino acids. V gave up 8 bases and J gave up 7 bases, with 15 bases separating them.

The V call is TRBV4-2, the J call TRBJ2-5; TRBD2 might be the D (5 bases). This CDR3 is 15 amino acids long. With 5 bases removed from V and 3 bases from J, the gap between germline ends came to 16 bases. Germline V gene data show CDR1 as LGHNA and CDR2 as YNFKEQ. The CDR3 region has the DNA TGTGCCAGCAGCAGGGTGGAGGCCGAAAAAGAGACCCAGTACTTC. As protein: CASSRVEAEKETQYF.

This clonotype was counted only a few times. The chain has TRBV5-1 and TRBJ1-1; D possibly corresponds to TRBD1 (5 bases). Per germline, CDR1 SGHRS and CDR2 YFSETQ. V was shortened by 1 base and J by 5 bases, with 12 bases between the two germline ends. The CDR3 loop spans 14 amino acids. The CDR3 DNA reads as TGCGCCAGCAGCTTGTTGGGGGTGGGTACTGAAGCTTTCTTT. This translates into CASSLLGVGTEAFF.

The chain carries TRBV2 and TRBJ2-2; maybe TRBD2 (5 bases). Germline CDR1 SNHLY, CDR2 FYNNEI. The CDR3 consists of 15 residues. The V end lost 6 bases, the J end lost 3 bases, and 14 bases lay between the germline ends. CDR3 coding DNA: TGTGCCAGCAGAGCGGCGGATATAGACACCGGGGAGCTGTTTTTT. Its translation is CASRAADIDTGELFF.

This clonotype appeared a few times. The chain uses TRBV7-9 and TRBJ2-1; TRBD2 matches at 14 bases. This CDR3 has 17 residues. CDR1 and CDR2 (germline): SEHNR, FQNEAQ (reference sequence). The J segment lost 2 bases and the V segment lost 1 base, leaving 1 base of the junction unmatched. The CDR3, as DNA: TGTGCCAGCAGCTTAGGGGGACTAGCGGGGGCCTACAATGAGCAGTTCTTC. Encoded protein: CASSLGGLAGAYNEQFF.

This rearrangement joins TRBV20-1 to TRBJ2-3; TRBD2 matches at 8 bases. The V and J ends lost 3 bases and 0 bases, in that order; junction bases with no gene match: 5. Germline CDR1 is DFQATT and CDR2 is SNEGSKA (reference sequence). The CDR3 is made up of 15 amino acids. CDR3: CSASRLAGSTDTQYF. The DNA of the CDR3 is TGCAGTGCTAGCCGGCTAGCGGGTAGCACAGATACGCAGTATTTT.

There are a few counts of this clonotype. The chain joins TRBV24-1 to TRBJ2-1; D is uncertain. V was clipped by 2 bases and J by 6 bases, with 7 bases between them. In germline, CDR1 is KGHDR, CDR2 SFDVKD. The CDR3 length is 13 residues. CDR3 sequence (DNA): TGTGCCACCAGTGATTCTATACCCAATGAGCAGTTCTTC. Protein: CATSDSIPNEQFF.

In this sample, this clonotype turned up a few times. The chain uses TRBV20-1 and TRBJ1-5; weak D call: TRBD1 (5 bases). The germline CDR1 and CDR2 sequences are DFQATT and SNEGSKA (reference sequence). This CDR3 comprises 13 residues. V lost 2 bases and J lost 5, with 10 bases in between. The CDR3, as DNA: TGCAGTGCTAGATGGGGGGAGGATCAGCCCCAGCATTTT. It codes for CSARWGEDQPQHF.

There are a few counts of this clonotype. The chain employs TRBV20-1 and TRBJ1-4, with TRBD1 identical over 8 bases. Per germline, CDR1 DFQATT and CDR2 SNEGSKA (reference sequence). V lost 5 bases to trimming and J lost 4 bases; unmatched junction nucleotides: 3. The CDR3 is 13 residues long. The CDR3: CSAGDRLNEKLFF. The CDR3 DNA sequence: TGCAGTGCTGGGGACAGGCTTAATGAAAAACTGTTTTTT.

This clonotype was seen more than once but under ten times. The V call is TRBV5-1, the J call TRBJ2-7, with TRBD1 identical over 10 bases. Germline V gene data show CDR1 as SGHRS and CDR2 as YFSETQ. With 3 bases clipped from V and 5 bases from J, the junction kept 8 bases outside the gene matches. The CDR3 loop spans 15 amino acids. This chain's CDR3 is CASSWGDRGSNEQYF. DNA of the CDR3: TGCGCCAGCAGCTGGGGGGACAGGGGAAGCAACGAGCAGTACTTC.

CDR3 nucleotide sequence: TGCAGTGCTAGACTAGCGTTTACAGATACGCAGTATTTT. It specifies CSARLAFTDTQYF. This sequence joins TRBV20-1 and TRBJ2-3; a possible D gene is TRBD2 (6 bases). The CDR3 covers 13 residues. The germline V gene has CDR1 DFQATT and CDR2 SNEGSKA (reference sequence). Trimming took off 2 bases at V and 3 bases at J, with 9 bases between the two ends.

This clonotype was seen ten or more times. The chain has TRBV7-2 and TRBJ2-3; TRBD2 might be the D (5 bases). CDR3 length: 14 amino acids. Germline-derived CDR1 and CDR2 are SGHTA and FQGNSA. Trimming pared 1 base from V and 4 bases from J, leaving 9 bases between. CDR3 sequence (DNA): TGTGCCAGCAGCTTAGACCGGGGATCAGATACGCAGTATTTT. Protein sequence: CASSLDRGSDTQYF.